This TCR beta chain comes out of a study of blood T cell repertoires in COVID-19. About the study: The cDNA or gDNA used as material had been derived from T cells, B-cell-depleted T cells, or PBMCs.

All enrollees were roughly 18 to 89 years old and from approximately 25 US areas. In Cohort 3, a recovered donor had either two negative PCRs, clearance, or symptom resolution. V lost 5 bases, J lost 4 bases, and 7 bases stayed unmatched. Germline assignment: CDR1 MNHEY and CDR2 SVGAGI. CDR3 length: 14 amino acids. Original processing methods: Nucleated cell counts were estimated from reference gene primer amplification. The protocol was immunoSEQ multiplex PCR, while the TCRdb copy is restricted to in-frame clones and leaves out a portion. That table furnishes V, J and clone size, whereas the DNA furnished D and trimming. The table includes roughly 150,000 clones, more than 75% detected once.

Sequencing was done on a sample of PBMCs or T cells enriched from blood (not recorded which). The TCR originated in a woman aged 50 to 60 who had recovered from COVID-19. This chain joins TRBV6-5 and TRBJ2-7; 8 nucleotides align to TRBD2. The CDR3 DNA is TGTGCCAGCAGTCCAGCCGGGGGGGATTACGAGCAGTACGTC. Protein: CASSPAGGDYEQYV.